This T cell receptor beta chain was captured in a study of blood T cell repertoires in COVID-19. Participants were aged 18 to 89 years from about two dozen US areas. Participant-reported clinical history was the basis for cohort assignment. Original handling: Using reference gene primer amplification, nucleated cell counts were estimated. Produced via immunoSEQ multiplex PCR; TCRdb's table is partial and in-frame only. V and J calls plus clone size are reproduced from that table; the DNA served to infer D and trimming. The sample has approximately 250,000 clones, more than 75% seen once. This CDR3 comprises 14 residues. With 0 bases clipped from V and 5 bases from J, the junction kept 3 bases outside the gene matches. Germline CDR1 and CDR2: SGHRS and YFSETQ.

This TCR was recovered from a woman aged 60-70 years in a cohort exposed to, infected with or recovered from COVID-19 (not recorded which). The genes are TRBV5-1 and TRBJ2-5; 8 bases agree with TRBD1. What was sequenced was PBMCs or T cells enriched from blood (not recorded which). This CDR3 reads CASSLGTGRETQYF. As DNA, the CDR3 is TGCGCCAGCAGCTTGGGGACAGGGAGGGAGACCCAGTACTTC. Based on the CDR3 plus reference TRBV5-1 and TRBJ2-5, the full variable domain is KAGVTQTPRYLIKTRGQQVTLSCSPISGHRSVSWYQQTPGQGLQFLFEYFSETQRNKGNFPGRFSGRQFSNSRSEMNVSTLELGDSALYLCASSLGTGRETQYFGPGTRLLVL.